The 32 T cell receptor beta chains presented below share a single source sample, sequenced in a study of shared clonotypes between healthy human individuals. Some clones are missing from TCRdb's copy, which holds only in-frame ones; the method was immunoSEQ multiplex PCR. The data show about 2.1 million clones, about 94% seen once. Cells designated naive CD8 were CD45RO-negative and were positively selected for CCR7, with terminally differentiated effector memory CD45RA+ cells excluded. Sample: naive CD8+ T cells from PBMCs. The receptor set was obtained from a young man in good health. Some clones in this sample may be carry-over from other donors' samples.

A single count supports this clone. V usage is TRBV19 and J usage is TRBJ2-2; 7 bases line up with TRBD1. The CDR3 is made up of 15 amino acids. Germline CDR1 reads LNHDA; CDR2 reads SQIVND (reference sequence). V was clipped by 3 bases and J by 3 bases; unmatched bases: 4. In nucleotides, the CDR3 is TGTGCCAGTAGTATGGGCGGACAGGACACCGGGGAGCTGTTTTTT. Translation gives CASSMGGQDTGELFF.

The V call is TRBV28, the J call TRBJ2-7; no clear D gene. The CDR3 runs to 14 residues. V was clipped by 8 bases and J by 0 bases, with 14 bases between them. Per germline, CDR1 MDHEN and CDR2 SYDVKM. This chain's CDR3 is CASLPSINSYEQYF. CDR3 sequence (DNA): TGTGCCAGCCTCCCTTCTATCAACTCCTACGAGCAGTACTTC. Drawing the rest from reference TRBV28 and TRBJ2-7, the complete variable domain is DVKVTQSSRYLVKRTGEKVFLECVQDMDHENMFWYRQDPGLGLRLIYFSYDVKMKEKGDIPEGYSVSREKKERFSLILESASTNQTSMYLCASLPSINSYEQYFGPGTRLTVT.

The rearrangement uses TRBV30 and TRBJ1-2; D remains ambiguous. The CDR3 has 13 amino acids. The germline CDR1 and CDR2 sequences are GTSNPN and SVGIG (reference sequence). V was shortened by 3 bases and J by 0 bases, with 8 bases between the two germline ends. The CDR3 nucleotides are TGTGCCTGGAGCCCTGGGGCTAACTATGGCTACACCTTC. It codes for CAWSPGANYGYTF.

The V gene is TRBV9, the J gene TRBJ2-5, with D perhaps TRBD1 (6 bases). Germline V gene data show CDR1 as SGDLS and CDR2 as YYNGEE. The ends were cut back, 4 bases at V and 1 base at J, with 14 bases in the middle. This CDR3 has 15 residues. CDR3 nucleotide sequence: TGTGCCAGCAGCTTACGGGACACCCTCCAAGAGACCCAGTACTTC. It specifies CASSLRDTLQETQYF. The variable domain in full, with the rest retrieved from reference TRBV9 and TRBJ2-5, is DSGVTQTPKHLITATGQRVTLRCSPRSGDLSVYWYQQSLDQGLQFLIQYYNGEERAKGNILERFSAQQFPDLHSELNLSSLELGDSALYFCASSLRDTLQETQYFGPGTRLLVL.

J is TRBJ2-3 and V is TRBV4-2, with 9 bases that match TRBD1. CDR1 is LGHNA, CDR2 YNFKEQ, per germline. This CDR3 is built from 17 residues. J lost 0 bases, V lost 0 bases, and 4 bases had no gene match. CDR3 protein: CASSQDWGQGSTDTQYF. The DNA of the CDR3 is TGTGCCAGCAGCCAAGATTGGGGACAGGGAAGCACAGATACGCAGTATTTT.

J is TRBJ2-5 and V is TRBV16; the match to TRBD1 covers 9 bases. The V gene's germline CDR1 is KGHSY and CDR2 FQNENV. This CDR3 has 15 amino acids. The junction had 8 bases not matched to a gene; V was cut back by 6 bases and J by 3 bases. The CDR3 DNA sequence: TGTGCCAGCAGTTCTCCGGACAGGGGAAAAGAGACCCAGTACTTC. This translates into CASSSPDRGKETQYF.

The V gene is TRBV7-9, the J gene TRBJ1-3; D unresolved. Trimming removed 1 base at V and 4 bases at J, with 2 bases between. CDR1 is SEHNR, CDR2 FQNEAQ, per germline (reference sequence). This CDR3 contains 12 residues. The DNA of the CDR3 is TGTGCCAGCAGCTTAGAGGGAAACACCATATATTTT. It encodes CASSLEGNTIYF.

The chain couples TRBV6-6 to TRBJ2-3; D unresolved. The germline V gene has CDR1 MNHNY and CDR2 SVGAGI (reference sequence). Trimming pared 2 bases from V and 3 bases from J, leaving 12 bases between. There are 15 residues in the CDR3. This CDR3 reads CASSYVPVATDTQYF. The CDR3 region has the DNA TGTGCCAGCAGTTACGTTCCCGTGGCTACAGATACGCAGTATTTT.

V is TRBV28 and J is TRBJ2-7; the D gene is possibly TRBD2 (5 bases). Trimming stripped 2 bases from V and 4 bases from J, with 15 bases between. The CDR3 extends over 15 amino acids. Germline V CDR1 and CDR2: MDHEN, SYDVKM. Here the CDR3 reads CASSLSGGSLYEQYF. CDR3 nucleotide sequence: TGTGCCAGCAGTTTAAGTGGTGGGAGTTTATACGAGCAGTACTTC.

The rearrangement uses TRBV4-3 and TRBJ1-2, with 10 bases aligning to TRBD1. V shed 3 bases and J 1 base; nucleotides not matched to a gene: 2. The germline V gene encodes CDR1 LGHNA and CDR2 YSLEER. CDR3 size: 15 residues. The CDR3 DNA follows: TGCGCCAGCAGCCAGAGGACAGGGGGTAACTATGGCTACACCTTC. Its translation: CASSQRTGGNYGYTF.

V and J are TRBV6-5 and TRBJ1-1; D is possibly TRBD1 (6 bases). Germline values: CDR1 MNHEY, CDR2 SVGAGI. The CDR3 consists of 14 residues. V lost 3 bases, J lost 5 bases, and 13 bases lay in between. The CDR3 coding sequence is TGTGCCAGCAGTTATGGGGGGCCTTGGACTGAAGCTTTCTTT. Amino acid sequence: CASSYGGPWTEAFF.

Only one count was recorded for this clone. The chain couples TRBV6-5 to TRBJ2-1; D is unclear. V was trimmed by 6 bases and J by 2 bases, leaving 11 bases between them. CDR3 length: 14 residues. Germline lookup yields CDR1 MNHEY and CDR2 SVGAGI. The CDR3 nucleotides are TGTGCCAGCAGCTTAGACTCACCCTACAATGAGCAGTTCTTC. The encoded protein is CASSLDSPYNEQFF.

This chain connects TRBV15 to TRBJ2-1; 15 bases fit TRBD2. V trimming: 8 bases; J trimming: 0 bases; junction bases outside the gene matches: 5. The CDR3 runs to 17 residues. Germline lookup yields CDR1 LNHNV and CDR2 YYDKDF (reference sequence). The CDR3 loop reads CATRGLAGGSSYNEQFF. CDR3 in DNA: TGTGCCACCCGGGGACTAGCGGGAGGAAGCTCCTACAATGAGCAGTTCTTC.

CDR3 region: CASSPLVPVLTNEQFF. In DNA, the CDR3 is TGTGCCAGTAGCCCACTGGTGCCGGTACTAACTAATGAGCAGTTCTTC. The chain couples TRBV19 to TRBJ2-1; D not resolved. This CDR3 is built from 16 residues. The V end lost 6 bases, the J end lost 7 bases, and 22 bases lay between the germline ends. Germline V gives CDR1 LNHDA, CDR2 SQIVND (reference sequence).

The gene calls are TRBV6-5 and TRBJ1-2, with D tentatively TRBD1 (5 bases). V was shortened by 6 bases and J by 0 bases, with 8 bases between the two germline ends. Germline assignment: CDR1 MNHEY and CDR2 SVGAGI. This CDR3 is built from 13 residues. CDR3 DNA: TGTGCCAGCAGATCAGGGTCTAACTATGGCTACACCTTC. Translating gives CASRSGSNYGYTF.

The chain is built from TRBV4-2 and TRBJ1-2; D perhaps matches TRBD1 (6 bases). V was trimmed by 3 bases and J by 2 bases, leaving 13 bases between them. CDR3 length: 15 amino acids. Germline loops: CDR1 LGHNA, CDR2 YNFKEQ. In nucleotides, the CDR3 is TGTGCCAGCAGCCAGGCAGGGGACCCCAACTATGGCTACACCTTC. It codes for CASSQAGDPNYGYTF.

In its sample, this clone was seen once. V gene TRBV4-1 combines with J gene TRBJ1-2; no firm D call. The length of the CDR3 is 14 residues. Trimming left V 3 bases short and J 3 bases short, with 11 bases between. CDR1 and CDR2 from the germline V gene are MGHRA and YSYEKL. CDR3 nucleotide sequence: TGCGCCAGCAGCCACGTCGGGGATGACTATGGCTACACCTTC. Translating it yields CASSHVGDDYGYTF.

This chain connects TRBV5-4 to TRBJ2-7; D is uncertain. The V gene lost 4 bases and the J gene lost 6 bases, with 17 bases spanning the gap. This CDR3 spans 14 amino acids. CDR1 and CDR2 (germline): SGHNT, YYREEE (reference sequence). CDR3 sequence reads: CASSRPSSSLEQYF. The CDR3 DNA reads TGTGCCAGCAGCCGGCCGAGTTCGAGCCTCGAGCAGTACTTC.

The chain carries TRBV5-4 and TRBJ1-1, with D maybe TRBD1 (6 bases). CDR1 and CDR2 (germline): SGHNT, YYREEE (reference sequence). The germline V and J ends were trimmed by 0 bases and 2 bases, with 14 bases remaining between them. The CDR3 covers 16 residues. CDR3: CASSLAVRGGNTEAFF. The DNA of the CDR3 is TGTGCCAGCAGCTTGGCGGTCAGGGGTGGTAACACTGAAGCTTTCTTT. Drawing the rest from reference TRBV5-4 and TRBJ1-1, the complete variable domain is ETGVTQSPTHLIKTRGQQVTLRCSSQSGHNTVSWYQQALGQGPQFIFQYYREEENGRGNFPPRFSGLQFPNYSSELNVNALELDDSALYLCASSLAVRGGNTEAFFGQGTRLTVV.

CDR3 residues: CASSMWETEQYF. CDR3 coding DNA: TGTGCCAGTAGTATGTGGGAAACCGAGCAGTACTTC. The chain recombines TRBV19 with TRBJ2-7; unclear D gene. The ends were cut back, 3 bases at V and 6 bases at J, with 9 bases in the middle. Germline assignment: CDR1 LNHDA and CDR2 SQIVND (reference sequence). The CDR3 has 12 residues.

As regards this clone: Other DNA sequences in the sample encode the same CDR3. The chain's CDR3 is CASSLSGTAYEQYF. The DNA of the CDR3 is TGTGCCAGCAGTTTGAGCGGGACCGCCTACGAGCAGTACTTC. The genes are TRBV27 and TRBJ2-7; 7 positions match TRBD2. With 3 bases clipped from V and 2 bases from J, the junction kept 4 bases outside the gene matches. The CDR3 length is 14 residues. Per the germline V gene, CDR1 is MNHEY and CDR2 is SMNVEV (reference sequence).

This chain connects TRBV15 to TRBJ1-1, with TRBD1 identical over 12 bases. CDR3 length equals 13 residues. Germline CDR1 is LNHNV and CDR2 is YYDKDF (reference sequence). V dropped 6 bases and J dropped 7; count of bases not matched to a gene: 3. For the CDR3, the DNA is TGTGCCACCAGGGGACAGGGGGCGAATGAAGCTTTCTTT. Encoded protein: CATRGQGANEAFF.

The rearrangement uses TRBV7-9 and TRBJ1-2; 11 bases fit TRBD1. CDR1 SEHNR and CDR2 FQNEAQ come from the germline V gene (reference sequence). V was pared by 5 bases and J by 8 bases, with 13 bases of the junction left unmatched. The CDR3 is made up of 16 amino acids. The CDR3 nucleotides are TGTGCCAGCAGCCCCTCGCCGGGACAGGGGGTCCTCGGCTACACCTTC. It encodes CASSPSPGQGVLGYTF.

The rearrangement joins TRBV7-9 to TRBJ2-7, with 7 bases aligning to TRBD2. Trimming took 0 bases from V and 2 from J; bases not matched to a gene: 4. The CDR3 spans 15 residues. Germline assignment: CDR1 SEHNR and CDR2 FQNEAQ (reference sequence). The CDR3 spells CASSLAPSGAYEQYF. DNA for the CDR3: TGTGCCAGCAGCTTAGCTCCTAGCGGAGCCTACGAGCAGTACTTC.

This chain uses TRBV4-3 with TRBJ2-7; the match to TRBD2 covers 8 bases. This CDR3 has 16 amino acids. Looked up from germline, CDR1 is LGHNA and CDR2 is YSLEER. V shed 0 bases and J 3 bases; nucleotides not matched to a gene: 7. The CDR3 is CASSQDGSGGIYEQYF. CDR3 bases: TGCGCCAGCAGCCAAGATGGGAGCGGGGGAATCTACGAGCAGTACTTC.

The rearrangement joins TRBV7-2 to TRBJ1-5; TRBD1 is a possible D gene (5 bases). CDR1 is SGHTA and CDR2 is FQGNSA in the germline V gene. V dropped 1 base and J dropped 7 bases, with 14 bases sitting between them. CDR3 length: 15 residues. The CDR3 bases are TGTGCCAGCAGCTTAGGCCCGGGGGTAGGACAGCCCCAGCATTTT. Translating gives CASSLGPGVGQPQHF.

The chain carries TRBV5-1 and TRBJ2-1; D gene uncertain. Germline loops: CDR1 SGHRS, CDR2 YFSETQ. CDR3 length: 16 amino acids. V gave up 0 bases and J gave up 5 bases, with 15 bases separating them. The CDR3: CASSLVNLPTHNEQFF. For the CDR3, the DNA is TGCGCCAGCAGCTTGGTGAATCTACCCACCCACAATGAGCAGTTCTTC.

This clone was recorded once. V gene TRBV11-2 combines with J gene TRBJ2-7, with TRBD1 as a possible D gene (5 bases). From germline, CDR1 is SGHAT and CDR2 FQNNGV. V was cut by 7 bases and J by 4 bases, with 20 bases left in between. The length of the CDR3 is 15 residues. The CDR3 spells CASTQGAGKIYEQYF. DNA of the CDR3: TGTGCCAGCACCCAAGGGGCAGGGAAGATTTACGAGCAGTACTTC. Full variable domain (outside the CDR3, taken from reference TRBV11-2 and TRBJ2-7): EAGVAQSPRYKIIEKRQSVAFWCNPISGHATLYWYQQILGQGPKLLIQFQNNGVVDDSQLPKDRFSAERLKGVDSTLKIQPAKLEDSAVYLCASTQGAGKIYEQYFGPGTRLTVT.

The rearrangement uses TRBV7-9 and TRBJ2-1; 7 bases align to TRBD2. The CDR3 covers 15 residues. V gave up 5 bases and J gave up 6 bases; unmatched junction bases: 10. Germline assignment: CDR1 SEHNR and CDR2 FQNEAQ (reference sequence). CDR3 residues: CASSLRGGTTNEQFF. The CDR3 DNA sequence: TGTGCCAGCAGCCTCCGGGGCGGGACTACCAATGAGCAGTTCTTC. Full variable domain (remainder filled in from reference TRBV7-9 and TRBJ2-1): DTGVSQNPRHKITKRGQNVTFRCDPISEHNRLYWYRQTLGQGPEFLTYFQNEAQLEKSRLLSDRFSAERPKGSFSTLEIQRTEQGDSAMYLCASSLRGGTTNEQFFGPGTRLTVL.

The J gene is TRBJ2-5, the V gene TRBV4-3; D not certain. With 3 bases removed from V and 2 bases from J, the gap between germline ends came to 13 bases. This CDR3 region has 15 residues. Germline values: CDR1 LGHNA, CDR2 YSLEER. CDR3 DNA sequence: TGCGCCAGCAGCCAGGTGACCACCGGGCAAGAGACCCAGTACTTC. It encodes CASSQVTTGQETQYF.

The chain joins TRBV5-1 to TRBJ2-3; D gene unclear. The CDR3 runs 15 residues. The V end was cut by 4 bases, the J end by 2 bases, with 14 bases between. The V gene's germline CDR1 is SGHRS and CDR2 YFSETQ. CDR3 in DNA: TGCGCCAGCAGCCCCCCGTATAGTTACACAGATACGCAGTATTTT. Translated, it gives CASSPPYSYTDTQYF.

The chain joins TRBV9 to TRBJ1-1; 9 nucleotides agree with TRBD1. V shed 4 bases and J 0 bases; nucleotides not matched to a gene: 19. Germline-derived CDR1 and CDR2 are SGDLS and YYNGEE. The CDR3 contains 20 residues. The chain's CDR3 is CASSLPGQGDLDPLNTEAFF. CDR3 nucleotide sequence: TGTGCCAGCAGCTTACCGGGACAGGGCGACCTCGACCCCCTGAACACTGAAGCTTTCTTT.